This T cell receptor beta chain is from a study of control samples from healthy donors and cancer patients. Generated by immunoSEQ multiplex PCR, the TCRdb table keeps only in-frame clones and is missing some. The sample holds 120,000 to 150,000 clones; over 85% are singletons and the top ten take about 11%. V was clipped by 5 bases and J by 4 bases, with 8 bases between them. Germline CDR1 is WNHNN and CDR2 is SYGVQD (reference sequence). The CDR3 sequence is 13 residues long. Only a few counts were recorded for this clone. The chain combines TRBV10-1 with TRBJ2-2, with D possibly being TRBD1 or TRBD2 (5 bases each). Sample: blood. The clonotype was recovered from a man aged 25 to 45 in good health. The CDR3 spells CASSMRGTGELFF. The DNA for the CDR3 is TGCGCCAGCAGTATGAGGGGCACCGGGGAGCTGTTTTTT.